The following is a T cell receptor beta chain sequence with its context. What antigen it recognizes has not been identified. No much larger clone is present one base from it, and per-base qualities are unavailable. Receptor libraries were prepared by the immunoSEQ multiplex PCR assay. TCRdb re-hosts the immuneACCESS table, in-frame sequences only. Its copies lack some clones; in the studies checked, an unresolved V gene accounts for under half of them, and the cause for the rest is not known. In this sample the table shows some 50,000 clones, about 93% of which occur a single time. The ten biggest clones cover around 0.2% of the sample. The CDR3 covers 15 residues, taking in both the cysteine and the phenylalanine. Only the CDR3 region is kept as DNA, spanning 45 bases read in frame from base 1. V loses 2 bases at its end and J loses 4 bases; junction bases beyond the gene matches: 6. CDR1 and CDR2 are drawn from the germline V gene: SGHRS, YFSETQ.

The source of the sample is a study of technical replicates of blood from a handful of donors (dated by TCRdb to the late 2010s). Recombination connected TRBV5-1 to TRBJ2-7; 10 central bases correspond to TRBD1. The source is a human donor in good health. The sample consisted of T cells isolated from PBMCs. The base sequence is TGCGCCAGCAGCTTCTCAGGACAGGGGGGGTACGAGCAGTACTTC. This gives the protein CASSFSGQGGYEQYF.